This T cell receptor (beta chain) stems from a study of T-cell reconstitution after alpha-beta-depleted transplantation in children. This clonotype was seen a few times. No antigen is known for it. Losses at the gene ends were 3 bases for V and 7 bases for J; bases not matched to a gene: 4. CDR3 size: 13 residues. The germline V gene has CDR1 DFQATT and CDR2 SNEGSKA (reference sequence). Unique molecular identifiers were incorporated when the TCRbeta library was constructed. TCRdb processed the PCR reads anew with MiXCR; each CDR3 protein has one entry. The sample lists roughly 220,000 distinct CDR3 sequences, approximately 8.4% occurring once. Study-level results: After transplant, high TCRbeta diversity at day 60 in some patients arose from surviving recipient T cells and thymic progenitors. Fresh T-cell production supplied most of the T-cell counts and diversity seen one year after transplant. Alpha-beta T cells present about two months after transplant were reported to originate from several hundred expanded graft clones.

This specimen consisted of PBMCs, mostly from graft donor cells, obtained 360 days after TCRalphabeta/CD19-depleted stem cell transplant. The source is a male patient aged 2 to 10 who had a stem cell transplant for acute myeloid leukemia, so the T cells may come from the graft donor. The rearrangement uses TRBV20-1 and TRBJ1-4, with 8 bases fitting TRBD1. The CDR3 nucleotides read TGCAGTGCTAGGATGGACAGGGCTGAAAAACTGTTTTTT. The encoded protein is CSARMDRAEKLFF.